This T cell receptor beta chain was recorded in a study of shared clonotypes between healthy human individuals. Study-wide context: In total, the donors were two women and a few men aged 18 to 49.

Note on this clone: The antigen remains unidentified.

Findings and limits, study-wide: Depth of sequencing was expected to influence donor clonotype sharing. Sharing across four donors was highest in naive CD4 (roughly 5%) and lowest in memory CD8 (0.4%).

Investigators spread the genomic DNA of each subset evenly over several immunoSEQ plates. Assay used: immunoSEQ multiplex PCR; TCRdb lists only in-frame clones, some missing. This table holds roughly 2.1 million clones, about 93% found once. V dropped 3 bases and J dropped 4 bases, with 5 bases sitting between them. Germline values: CDR1 SGHDN, CDR2 FVKESK. The CDR3 is 12 amino acids. As defined, naive CD8 cells were CD45RO-negative and positively selected for CCR7, with terminally differentiated effector memory CD45RA+ cells excluded. J is TRBJ2-3 and V is TRBV14; D perhaps matches TRBD1 (5 bases). The sequenced sample consisted of naive CD8+ T cells from PBMCs. This sequence originates from a man younger than 35 in good health. Some clones in this sample may be carry-over from other donors' samples. CDR3 coding DNA: TGTGCCAGCAGCCAGGGGCCAGATACGCAGTATTTT. Translation gives CASSQGPDTQYF.